This T cell receptor beta chain stems from a study of blood T cell repertoires in COVID-19. In the study overall: Acute and convalescent COVID-19 specimens originated in the United States, Italy and Spain. The analysed material was cDNA or gDNA that came from T cells, B-cell-depleted T cells, or PBMCs.

Generated by immunoSEQ multiplex PCR, the TCRdb table keeps only in-frame clones and is missing some. The sample lists around 130,000 clones, around 85% occurring once. Sequencing was performed on peripheral blood. This TCR derives from a man between 60 and 75 years old with acute or convalescent COVID-19.

CDR3 region: CASSQDLAGGPSDTQYF. As DNA, the CDR3 is TGTGCCAGCAGCCAAGACTTGGCGGGAGGGCCATCAGATACGCAGTATTTT. The J gene is TRBJ2-3, the V gene TRBV3-1 (or the pseudogene TRBV3-2), with 9 bases identical to TRBD2. This CDR3 is built from 17 residues. Trimming removed 0 bases from V and 4 bases from J; junction bases left unmatched: 8. Germline V lookup: CDR1 LGHDT, CDR2 YNNKEL (reference sequence).